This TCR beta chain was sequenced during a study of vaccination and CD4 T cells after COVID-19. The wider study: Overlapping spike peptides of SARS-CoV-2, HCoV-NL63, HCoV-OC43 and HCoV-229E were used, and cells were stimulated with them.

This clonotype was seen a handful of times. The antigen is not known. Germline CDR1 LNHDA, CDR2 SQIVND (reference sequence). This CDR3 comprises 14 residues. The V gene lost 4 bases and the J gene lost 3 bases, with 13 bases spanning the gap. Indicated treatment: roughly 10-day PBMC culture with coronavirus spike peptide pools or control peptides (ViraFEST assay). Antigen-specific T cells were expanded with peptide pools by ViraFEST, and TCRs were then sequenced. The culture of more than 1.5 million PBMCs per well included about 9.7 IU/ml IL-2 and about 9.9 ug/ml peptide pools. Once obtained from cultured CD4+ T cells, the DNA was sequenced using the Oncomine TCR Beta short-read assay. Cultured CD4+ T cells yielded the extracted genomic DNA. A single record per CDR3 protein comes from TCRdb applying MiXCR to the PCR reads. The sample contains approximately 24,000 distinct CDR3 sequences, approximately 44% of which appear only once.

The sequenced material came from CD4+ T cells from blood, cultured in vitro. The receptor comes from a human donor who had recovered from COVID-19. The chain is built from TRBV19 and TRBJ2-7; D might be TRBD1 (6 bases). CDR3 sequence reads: CASSNPGTNYEQYF. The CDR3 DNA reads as TGTGCCAGTAGTAATCCCGGGACAAACTACGAGCAGTACTTC.